Each of the 31 T cell receptor beta chains below was sequenced from the same sample in a study of blood T cell repertoires in COVID-19. Data came from immunoSEQ multiplex PCR; TCRdb stores just in-frame clones and leaves some out. The sample has about 230,000 clones, approximately 84% seen once. Input material: PBMCs or T cells enriched from blood (not recorded which). These receptors all come from a man in his late teens or twenties who had recovered from COVID-19.

J is TRBJ2-5 and V is TRBV4-1, with 7 nucleotides matching TRBD1. V shed 0 bases and J 2 bases; nucleotides not matched to a gene: 3. CDR1 is MGHRA and CDR2 is YSYEKL in the germline V gene. There are 15 residues in the CDR3. CDR3 in amino acids: CASSQDPRGQETQYF. As DNA, the CDR3 is TGCGCCAGCAGCCAAGATCCCAGGGGGCAAGAGACCCAGTACTTC.

The V and J genes are TRBV3-1 (or the pseudogene TRBV3-2) and TRBJ2-1; a weak D match, TRBD2 (5 bases). Looked up from germline, CDR1 is LGHDT and CDR2 is YNNKEL (reference sequence). The CDR3 spans 14 residues. V was cut by 5 bases and J by 9 bases, with 17 bases left in between. The CDR3 sequence: CASSYDLLAGEQFF. CDR3 nucleotides: TGTGCCAGCAGCTATGATCTCCTCGCGGGTGAGCAGTTCTTC.

The chain couples TRBV11-2 to TRBJ2-7; D may be TRBD1 (5 bases). Germline-derived CDR1 and CDR2 are SGHAT and FQNNGV. V was cut by 7 bases and J by 2 bases, with 6 bases left in between. This CDR3 region has 11 residues. CDR3 nucleotides: TGTGCCAGCAAGGGGACCTACGAGCAGTACTTC. Residues: CASKGTYEQYF.

This chain joins TRBV19 and TRBJ2-2, with D hard to call. CDR1 LNHDA and CDR2 SQIVND come from the germline V gene (reference sequence). With 3 bases removed from V and 0 bases from J, the gap between germline ends came to 8 bases. The CDR3 totals 15 residues. CDR3 sequence reads: CASSIQVANTGELFF. The CDR3 DNA sequence: TGTGCCAGTAGTATTCAAGTAGCGAACACCGGGGAGCTGTTTTTT.

This chain uses TRBV9 with TRBJ2-5, with TRBD1 matching over 7 bases. Trimming took 3 bases from V and 2 from J; bases not matched to a gene: 4. CDR3 length: 14 residues. Germline V gene lookup returns CDR1 SGDLS and CDR2 YYNGEE. The CDR3 DNA is TGTGCCAGCAGCGCAGGGGACAGTCAAGAGACCCAGTACTTC. Amino acids: CASSAGDSQETQYF.

This clone was found once. The V and J genes are TRBV28 and TRBJ2-1, with 11 bases fitting TRBD1. V trimming: 3 bases; J trimming: 9 bases; junction bases outside the gene matches: 4. The CDR3 loop spans 14 amino acids. From germline, CDR1 is MDHEN and CDR2 SYDVKM. The CDR3 spells CASSFRDRGSEQFF. CDR3 in DNA: TGTGCCAGCAGTTTCCGGGACAGGGGGTCTGAGCAGTTCTTC.

V and J are TRBV5-1 and TRBJ2-6; D is perhaps TRBD1 (5 bases). The CDR3 runs to 16 residues. The V end was cut by 3 bases, the J end by 2 bases, with 12 bases between. Germline lookup yields CDR1 SGHRS and CDR2 YFSETQ. CDR3 sequence (DNA): TGCGCCAGCAGCTCCGGACCCAGGGCTGGGGCCAACGTCCTGACTTTC. This sequence encodes CASSSGPRAGANVLTF. Variable domain in full (rest from reference TRBV5-1 and TRBJ2-6): KAGVTQTPRYLIKTRGQQVTLSCSPISGHRSVSWYQQTPGQGLQFLFEYFSETQRNKGNFPGRFSGRQFSNSRSEMNVSTLELGDSALYLCASSSGPRAGANVLTFGAGSRLTVL.

The rearrangement links TRBV5-1 to TRBJ1-6; 8 bases are shared with TRBD1. Germline assignment: CDR1 SGHRS and CDR2 YFSETQ. CDR3 size: 14 residues. V shed 4 bases, J shed 7 bases, and the junction held 4 bases outside the gene matches. CDR3 DNA: TGCGCCAGCAGCGCGGGACAGGCAAATTCACCCCTCCACTTT. This sequence encodes CASSAGQANSPLHF.

This chain joins TRBV29-1 and TRBJ2-1; 10 bases map to TRBD2. The V gene end was trimmed by 0 bases and the J gene end by 8 bases; junction bases not matched to a gene: 7. In germline, CDR1 is SQVTM, CDR2 ANQGSEA. This CDR3 is 15 amino acids long. In nucleotides, the CDR3 is TGCAGCGTTGAAGAAGAGAGCGGGGGGGCTTATGAGCAGTTCTTC. This codes for CSVEEESGGAYEQFF.

This clone was seen only a few times. This sequence joins TRBV7-8 and TRBJ2-7, with D tentatively TRBD1 (6 bases). The germline V gene has CDR1 SGHVS and CDR2 FQNEAQ. CDR3 length: 16 residues. Trimming left V 2 bases short and J 3 bases short, with 17 bases between. For the CDR3, the DNA is TGTGCCAGCAGCTTACTTGCGGACAGAGCCGGCTACGAGCAGTACTTC. Encoded protein: CASSLLADRAGYEQYF.

The rearrangement uses TRBV7-9 and TRBJ2-3; D perhaps matches TRBD2 (7 bases). CDR1 and CDR2 (germline): SEHNR, FQNEAQ (reference sequence). With 8 bases removed from V and 2 bases from J, the gap between germline ends came to 17 bases. The CDR3 is made up of 15 amino acids. The CDR3 DNA is TGTGCCAGCGCGGGGGAGCGGGGACACACAGATACGCAGTATTTT. Translation gives CASAGERGHTDTQYF.

The chain has TRBV5-4 and TRBJ2-6; D is undetermined. The CDR3 totals 15 residues. Trimming pared 0 bases from V and 1 base from J, leaving 5 bases between. In germline, CDR1 is SGHNT, CDR2 YYREEE (reference sequence). In nucleotides, the CDR3 is TGTGCCAGCAGCTTGGGTCCGTCTGGGGCCAACGTCCTGACTTTC. Translation: CASSLGPSGANVLTF.

The rearrangement joins TRBV28 to TRBJ2-7; unclear D gene. The CDR3 spans 13 residues. Germline V gene sequence: CDR1 MDHEN, CDR2 SYDVKM. Trimming took off 3 bases at V and 3 bases at J, with 9 bases between the two ends. CDR3 sequence (DNA): TGTGCCAGCAGTTTGCCTAGTCTCTACGAGCAGTACTTC. It is translated as CASSLPSLYEQYF.

This chain connects TRBV30 to TRBJ2-1; D might be TRBD2 (5 bases). The V gene's germline CDR1 is GTSNPN and CDR2 SVGIG (reference sequence). The CDR3 consists of 11 residues. V was clipped by 4 bases and J by 10 bases, with 11 bases between them. DNA of the CDR3: TGTGCCTGGACTAGCTTCGACGAGCAGTTCTTC. Encoded protein: CAWTSFDEQFF.

The V and J genes are TRBV28 and TRBJ1-2, with 8 bases fitting TRBD1. The CDR3 is 16 amino acids. Trimming cost V 8 bases and J 4 bases; bases outside gene matches: 15. The germline gives CDR1 MDHEN, CDR2 SYDVKM. As DNA, the CDR3 is TGTGCCAGCGTTTCGGGACAGGAATCCTCTGGCTATGGCTACACCTTC. Its translation: CASVSGQESSGYGYTF.

The J gene is TRBJ2-5, the V gene TRBV24-1; weak D call: TRBD2 (5 bases). The germline CDR1 and CDR2 sequences are KGHDR and SFDVKD. The CDR3 consists of 13 residues. Trimming stripped 9 bases from V and 1 base from J, with 11 bases between. The CDR3 spells CATGSRSQETQYF. CDR3 in DNA: TGTGCCACCGGGAGTCGGAGCCAAGAGACCCAGTACTTC.

About this clone itself: One junction end disagrees with the germline gene, perhaps due to a read error. V gene TRBV7-7 combines with J gene TRBJ2-2, with 9 bases matching TRBD2. The V gene's germline CDR1 is SSHAT and CDR2 FNYEAQ (reference sequence). The CDR3 is 16 amino acids. The CDR3 bases are TGTGCTAGCAGCCCGAGCGGGGGGAGGCTATCCGGGGAGCTGTTTTTT. It encodes CASSPSGGRLSGELFF.

The CDR3 here is CASSLVGQGYGTQYF. The CDR3 nucleotides are TGTGCCAGCAGCTTAGTGGGGCAGGGGTATGGGACCCAGTACTTC. The V call is TRBV11-3, the J call TRBJ2-5, with D possibly TRBD1 on 6 matching bases. V was shortened by 1 base and J by 7 bases, with 16 bases between the two germline ends. Germline CDR1 reads SGHNT; CDR2 reads YENEEA. The CDR3 contains 15 residues.

The rearrangement links TRBV5-1 to TRBJ2-5; 11 bases agree with TRBD1. Per germline, CDR1 SGHRS and CDR2 YFSETQ. V lost 4 bases and J lost 3; bases outside the gene matches: 2. The length of the CDR3 is 14 residues. The CDR3 DNA reads TGCGCCAGCAGCCGGACAGGGGGCGAAGAGACCCAGTACTTC. Translation gives CASSRTGGEETQYF.

This chain connects TRBV18 to TRBJ2-1; weak D call: TRBD2 (7 bases). V was trimmed by 3 bases and J by 10 bases, leaving 19 bases between them. Germline V gives CDR1 KGHSH, CDR2 LQKENI. The CDR3 is 15 residues long. CDR3 sequence reads: CASSPPSRGALEQFF. The CDR3, as DNA: TGTGCCAGCTCACCCCCTAGCCGGGGGGCTCTGGAGCAGTTCTTC.

This clone was found a few times. The V and J genes are TRBV27 and TRBJ1-5; TRBD1 aligns across 8 bases. From germline, CDR1 is MNHEY and CDR2 SMNVEV (reference sequence). CDR3 length equals 12 residues. V dropped 7 bases and J dropped 9; count of bases not matched to a gene: 5. The CDR3, as DNA: TGTGCCAGCAAGACAGGGGCAGGGCCCCAGCATTTT. Translated, it gives CASKTGAGPQHF.

The chain is built from TRBV7-8 and TRBJ1-2, with TRBD1 matching over 9 bases. Per the germline V gene, CDR1 is SGHVS and CDR2 is FQNEAQ. This CDR3 contains 13 residues. The trim removed 3 bases at V and 6 bases at J, leaving 2 bases unmatched. CDR3 sequence reads: CASSFRTGDGYTF. In DNA form, the CDR3 reads TGTGCCAGCAGCTTTAGGACAGGGGATGGCTACACCTTC.

V and J are TRBV14 and TRBJ2-5, with TRBD1 matching 8 bases. With 1 base clipped from V and 4 bases from J, the junction kept 8 bases outside the gene matches. The CDR3 extends over 16 amino acids. The germline gives CDR1 SGHDN, CDR2 FVKESK. CDR3 residues: CASSQAPGQGPETQYF. The CDR3 DNA reads as TGTGCCAGCAGCCAAGCCCCCGGACAGGGCCCAGAGACCCAGTACTTC.

This clone showed up just once. The chain has TRBV19 and TRBJ2-7, with 11 bases lining up with TRBD2. The CDR3 is 15 residues long. Germline assignment: CDR1 LNHDA and CDR2 SQIVND (reference sequence). The trim removed 4 bases at V and 5 bases at J, leaving 7 bases unmatched. CDR3 DNA sequence: TGTGCCAGTAGTACCTTAGCGGGAGGGCCGAACGAGCAGTACTTC. Its translation: CASSTLAGGPNEQYF.

The V and J genes are TRBV6-5 and TRBJ2-7, with 12 bases identical to TRBD2. Germline CDR1 is MNHEY and CDR2 is SVGAGI. With 6 bases clipped from V and 6 bases from J, the junction kept 6 bases outside the gene matches. The CDR3 sequence is 14 residues long. The CDR3 is CASRRLAGDPEQYF. In nucleotides, the CDR3 is TGTGCCAGCAGGAGACTAGCGGGAGACCCCGAGCAGTACTTC.

The chain is built from TRBV7-9 and TRBJ1-2; 10 bases align to TRBD1. This CDR3 spans 16 amino acids. V trimming: 0 bases; J trimming: 7 bases; junction bases outside the gene matches: 8. The germline gives CDR1 SEHNR, CDR2 FQNEAQ (reference sequence). The CDR3 loop reads CASSLARGTGVGGYTF. The DNA for the CDR3 is TGTGCCAGCAGCTTAGCGCGAGGGACAGGGGTTGGTGGCTACACCTTC.

The V call is TRBV5-1, the J call TRBJ1-1, with D hard to call. Germline V gene data show CDR1 as SGHRS and CDR2 as YFSETQ. The ends were cut back, 3 bases at V and 0 bases at J, with 12 bases in the middle. This CDR3 spans 15 amino acids. The CDR3 DNA is TGCGCCAGCAGCTCTAACAGCAACCTGAACACTGAAGCTTTCTTT. It specifies CASSSNSNLNTEAFF.

V gene TRBV18 combines with J gene TRBJ1-2, with 10 bases fitting TRBD1. The ends lost 1 base at V and 1 base at J; junction bases unmatched: 3. The germline V gene encodes CDR1 KGHSH and CDR2 LQKENI. This CDR3 is 16 amino acids long. The CDR3 sequence is CASSPRGQGINYGYTF. CDR3 nucleotides: TGTGCCAGCTCACCACGGGGACAGGGGATTAACTATGGCTACACCTTC.

The genes are TRBV7-8 and TRBJ1-5; perhaps TRBD1 as D (5 bases). This CDR3 is built from 13 residues. Germline-derived CDR1 and CDR2 are SGHVS and FQNEAQ. V was pared by 1 base and J by 8 bases, with 9 bases between. In DNA, the CDR3 is TGTGCCAGCAGCTTAGGCCCCAGGGAGCCCCAGCATTTT. Translating gives CASSLGPREPQHF.

The chain carries TRBV19 and TRBJ1-4; TRBD1 might be the D (6 bases). V was pared by 9 bases and J by 5 bases, with 13 bases between. CDR3 length: 13 amino acids. CDR1 LNHDA and CDR2 SQIVND come from the germline V gene (reference sequence). For the CDR3, the DNA is TGTGCCAGACTACAGGGAGTAAATGAAAAACTGTTTTTT. This encodes CARLQGVNEKLFF. Filled out from reference TRBV19 and TRBJ1-4, the complete variable domain reads DGGITQSPKYLFRKEGQNVTLSCEQNLNHDAMYWYRQDPGQGLRLIYYSQIVNDFQKGDIAEGYSVSREKKESFPLTVTSAQKNPTAFYLCARLQGVNEKLFFGSGTQLSVL.

J is TRBJ1-1 and V is TRBV7-3; 8 bases fit TRBD1. With V trimmed by 4 bases and J by 7 bases, 5 bases remained unmatched. CDR3 length: 13 residues. Germline loops: CDR1 SGHTA, CDR2 FQGTGA. The CDR3 DNA sequence: TGTGCCAGCAGCTCCAGGGGGCGGGGTGAAGCTTTCTTT. The encoded protein is CASSSRGRGEAFF.